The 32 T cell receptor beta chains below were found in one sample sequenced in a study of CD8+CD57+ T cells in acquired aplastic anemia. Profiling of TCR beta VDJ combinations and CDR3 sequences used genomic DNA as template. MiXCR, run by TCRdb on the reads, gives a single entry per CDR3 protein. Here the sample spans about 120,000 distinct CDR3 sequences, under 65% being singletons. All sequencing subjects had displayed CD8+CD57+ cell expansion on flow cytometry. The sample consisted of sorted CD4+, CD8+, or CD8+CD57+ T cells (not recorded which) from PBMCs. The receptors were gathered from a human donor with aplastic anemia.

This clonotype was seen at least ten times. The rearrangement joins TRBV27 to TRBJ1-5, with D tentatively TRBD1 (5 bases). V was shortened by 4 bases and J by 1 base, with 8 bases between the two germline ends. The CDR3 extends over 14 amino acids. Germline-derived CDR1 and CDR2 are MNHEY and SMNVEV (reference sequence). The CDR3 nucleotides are TGTGCCAGCAGTTACGGGGGGAGCAATCAGCCCCAGCATTTT. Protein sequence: CASSYGGSNQPQHF.

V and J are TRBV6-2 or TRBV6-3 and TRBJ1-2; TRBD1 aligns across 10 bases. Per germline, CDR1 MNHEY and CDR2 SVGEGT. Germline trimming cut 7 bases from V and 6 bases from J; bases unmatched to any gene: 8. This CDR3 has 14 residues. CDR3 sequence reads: CASIQRDRGNGYTF. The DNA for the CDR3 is TGTGCCAGCATCCAACGGGACAGGGGTAATGGCTACACCTTC.

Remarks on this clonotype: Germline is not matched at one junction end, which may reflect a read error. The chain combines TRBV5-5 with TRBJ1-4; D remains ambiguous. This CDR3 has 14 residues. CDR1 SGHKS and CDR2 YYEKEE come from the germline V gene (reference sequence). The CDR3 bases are TGTGCCAGCAGCTTGAGACGGCCTAATGAAAAACTGCTTTTT. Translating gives CASSLRRPNEKLLF.

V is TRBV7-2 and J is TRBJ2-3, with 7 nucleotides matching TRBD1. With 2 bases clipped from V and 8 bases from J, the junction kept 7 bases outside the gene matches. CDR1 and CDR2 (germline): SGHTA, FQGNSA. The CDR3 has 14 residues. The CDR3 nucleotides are TGTGCCAGCAGCTTACAGGGGGTTTACGGTACGCAGTATTTT. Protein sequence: CASSLQGVYGTQYF.

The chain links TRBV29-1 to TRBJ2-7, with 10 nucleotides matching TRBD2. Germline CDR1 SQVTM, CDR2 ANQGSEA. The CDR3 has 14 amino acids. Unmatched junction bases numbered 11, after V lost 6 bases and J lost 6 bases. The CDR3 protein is CSVGSGRAWGEQYF. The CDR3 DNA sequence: TGCAGCGTGGGAAGCGGGAGGGCCTGGGGCGAGCAGTACTTC.

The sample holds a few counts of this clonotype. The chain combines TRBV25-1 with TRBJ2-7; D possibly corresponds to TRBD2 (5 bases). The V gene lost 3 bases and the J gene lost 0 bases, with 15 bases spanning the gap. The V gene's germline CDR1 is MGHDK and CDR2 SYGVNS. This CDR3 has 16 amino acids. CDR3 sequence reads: CASSDLGGSDSYEQYF. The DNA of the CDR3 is TGTGCCAGCAGTGACCTGGGTGGTAGCGACTCCTACGAGCAGTACTTC.

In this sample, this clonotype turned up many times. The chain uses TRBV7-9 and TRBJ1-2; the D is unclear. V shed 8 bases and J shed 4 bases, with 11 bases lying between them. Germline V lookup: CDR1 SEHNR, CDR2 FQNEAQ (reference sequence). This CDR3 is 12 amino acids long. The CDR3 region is CASGQGSYGYTF. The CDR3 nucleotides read TGTGCCAGCGGCCAAGGATCCTATGGCTACACCTTC.

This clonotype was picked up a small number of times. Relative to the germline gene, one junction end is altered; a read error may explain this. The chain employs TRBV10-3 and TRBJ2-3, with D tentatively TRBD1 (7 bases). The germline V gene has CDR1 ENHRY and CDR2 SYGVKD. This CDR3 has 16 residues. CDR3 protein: CASSVMGQQMGGTQYF. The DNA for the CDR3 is TGTGCCAGCAGTGTTATGGGACAGCAAATGGGGGGTACGCAGTATTTT.

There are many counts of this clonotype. CDR3 in DNA: TGTGCCAGCAGCGCGCGATTTCTGAACTATGGCTACACCTTC. It codes for CASSARFLNYGYTF. The chain combines TRBV7-2 with TRBJ1-2, with D hard to call. V shed 5 bases and J shed 2 bases, with 12 bases lying between them. This CDR3 is 14 amino acids long. Germline-derived CDR1 and CDR2 are SGHTA and FQGNSA.

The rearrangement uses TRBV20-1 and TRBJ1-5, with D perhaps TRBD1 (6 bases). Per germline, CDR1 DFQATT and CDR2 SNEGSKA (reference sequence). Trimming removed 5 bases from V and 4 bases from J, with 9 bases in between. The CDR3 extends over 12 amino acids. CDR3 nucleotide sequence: TGCAGTGCTCCCGGACAGAATCAGCCCCAGCATTTT. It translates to CSAPGQNQPQHF.

The CDR3 here is CASGKQGQPQHF. Written as DNA, the CDR3 is TGTGCCAGCGGGAAACAGGGCCAGCCCCAGCATTTT. The chain links TRBV9 to TRBJ1-5; TRBD1 is a possible D gene (6 bases). The CDR3 spans 12 residues. Germline V gives CDR1 SGDLS, CDR2 YYNGEE. Trimming pared 7 bases from V and 7 bases from J, leaving 12 bases between.

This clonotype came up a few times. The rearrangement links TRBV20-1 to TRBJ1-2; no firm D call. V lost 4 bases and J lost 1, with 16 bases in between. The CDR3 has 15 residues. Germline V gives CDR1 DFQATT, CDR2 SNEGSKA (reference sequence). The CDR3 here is CSANPFDTDNYGYTF. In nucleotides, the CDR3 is TGCAGTGCTAATCCCTTTGACACGGATAACTATGGCTACACCTTC.

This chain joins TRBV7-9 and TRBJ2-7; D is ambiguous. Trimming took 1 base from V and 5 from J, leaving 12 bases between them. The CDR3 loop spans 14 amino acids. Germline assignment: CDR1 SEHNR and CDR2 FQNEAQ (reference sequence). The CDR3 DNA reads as TGTGCCAGCAGCTTAGGTGGGAATGCAAACGAGCAGTACTTC. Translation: CASSLGGNANEQYF.

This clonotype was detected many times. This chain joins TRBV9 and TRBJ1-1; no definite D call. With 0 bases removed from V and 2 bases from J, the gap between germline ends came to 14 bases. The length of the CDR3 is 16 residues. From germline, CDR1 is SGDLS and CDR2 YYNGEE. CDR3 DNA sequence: TGTGCCAGCAGCGTAGACTGGCGGCAGAGAAACACTGAAGCTTTCTTT. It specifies CASSVDWRQRNTEAFF.

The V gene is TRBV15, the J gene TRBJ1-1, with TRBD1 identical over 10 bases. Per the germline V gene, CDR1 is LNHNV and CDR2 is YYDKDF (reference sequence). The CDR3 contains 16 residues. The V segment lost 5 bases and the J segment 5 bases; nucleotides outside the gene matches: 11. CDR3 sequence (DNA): TGTGCCACCAGCGGCCGAAGGACAGGGGGGCGAACTGAAGCTTTCTTT. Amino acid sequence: CATSGRRTGGRTEAFF.

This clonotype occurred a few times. The CDR3, as DNA: TGTGCCACCAGCAGAGGGACTAGCGCTATCACAGATACGCAGTATTTT. Translation: CATSRGTSAITDTQYF. This chain uses TRBV15 with TRBJ2-3, with 9 bases lining up with TRBD2. The CDR3 is made up of 16 amino acids. V was pared by 1 base and J by 2 bases, with 4 bases of the junction left unmatched. Germline assignment: CDR1 LNHNV and CDR2 YYDKDF (reference sequence).

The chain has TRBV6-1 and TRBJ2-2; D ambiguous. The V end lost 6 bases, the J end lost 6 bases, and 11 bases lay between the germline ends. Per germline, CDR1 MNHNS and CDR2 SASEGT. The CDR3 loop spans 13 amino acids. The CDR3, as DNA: TGTGCCAGCAGCCACCCCGGGCCCGGGGAGCTGTTTTTT. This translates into CASSHPGPGELFF.

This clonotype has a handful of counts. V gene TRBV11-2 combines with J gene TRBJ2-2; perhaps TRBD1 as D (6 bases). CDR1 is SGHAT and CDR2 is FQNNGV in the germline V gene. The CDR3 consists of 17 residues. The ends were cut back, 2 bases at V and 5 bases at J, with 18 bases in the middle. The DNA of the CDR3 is TGTGCCAGCAGCTTAAGGGGGTCTGGGGTTGGGACCGGGGAGCTGTTTTTT. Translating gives CASSLRGSGVGTGELFF.

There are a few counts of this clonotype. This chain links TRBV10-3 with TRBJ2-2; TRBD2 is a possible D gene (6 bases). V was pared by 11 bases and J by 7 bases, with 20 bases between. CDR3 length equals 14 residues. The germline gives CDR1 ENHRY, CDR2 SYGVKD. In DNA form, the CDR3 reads TGTGCCGGAGGGGCGGGCAGGGCCCACGGGGAGCTGTTTTTT. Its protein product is CAGGAGRAHGELFF.

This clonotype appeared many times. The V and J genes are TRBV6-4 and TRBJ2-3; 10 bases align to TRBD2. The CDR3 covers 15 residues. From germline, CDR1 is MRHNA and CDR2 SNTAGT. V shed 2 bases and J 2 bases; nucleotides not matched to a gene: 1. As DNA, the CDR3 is TGTGCCAGCAGTGACGGGACTAGCGACACAGATACGCAGTATTTT. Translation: CASSDGTSDTDTQYF.

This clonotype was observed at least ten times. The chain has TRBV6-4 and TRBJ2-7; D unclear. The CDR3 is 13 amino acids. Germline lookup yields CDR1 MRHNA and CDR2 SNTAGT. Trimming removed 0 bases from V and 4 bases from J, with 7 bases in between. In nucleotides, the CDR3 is TGTGCCAGCAGTGACTCGAAAGGGTACGAGCAGTACTTC. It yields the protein CASSDSKGYEQYF.

In nucleotides, the CDR3 is TGTGCCAGCAGCTTGGGGGCAGCGGGAGTCAGAAACAATGAGCAGTTCTTC. This sequence encodes CASSLGAAGVRNNEQFF. This chain connects TRBV5-6 to TRBJ2-1; 8 positions agree with TRBD2. V lost 0 bases to trimming and J lost 5 bases; unmatched junction nucleotides: 10. From germline, CDR1 is SGHDT and CDR2 YYEEEE. CDR3 size: 17 residues.

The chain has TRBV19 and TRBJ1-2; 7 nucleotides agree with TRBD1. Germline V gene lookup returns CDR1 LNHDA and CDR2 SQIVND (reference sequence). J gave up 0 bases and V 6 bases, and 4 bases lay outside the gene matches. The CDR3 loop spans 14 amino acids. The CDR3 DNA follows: TGTGCCAGTAGCCCGACAGGGACTAACTATGGCTACACCTTC. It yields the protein CASSPTGTNYGYTF.

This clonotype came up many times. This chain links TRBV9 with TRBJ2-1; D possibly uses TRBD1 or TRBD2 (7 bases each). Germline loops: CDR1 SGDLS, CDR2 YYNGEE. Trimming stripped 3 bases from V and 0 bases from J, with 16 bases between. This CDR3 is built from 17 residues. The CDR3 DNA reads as TGTGCCAGCAGCGGACTGGGAGGGGACAGCTCCTACAATGAGCAGTTCTTC. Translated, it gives CASSGLGGDSSYNEQFF.

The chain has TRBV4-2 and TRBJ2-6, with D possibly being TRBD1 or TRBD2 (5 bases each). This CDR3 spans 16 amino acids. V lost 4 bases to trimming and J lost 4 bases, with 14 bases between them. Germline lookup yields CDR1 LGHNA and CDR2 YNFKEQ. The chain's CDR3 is CASSPGPATGANVLTF. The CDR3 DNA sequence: TGTGCCAGCAGCCCGGGGCCTGCAACCGGGGCCAACGTCCTGACTTTC.

The CDR3 sequence is CASSVSSGDTQYF. The CDR3 DNA reads as TGTGCCAGCAGCGTATCGAGCGGAGATACGCAGTATTTT. V gene TRBV9 combines with J gene TRBJ2-3; D is possibly TRBD2 (5 bases). The CDR3 spans 13 residues. Germline V CDR1 and CDR2: SGDLS, YYNGEE. With 1 base removed from V and 5 bases from J, the gap between germline ends came to 8 bases.

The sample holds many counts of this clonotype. CDR3 in amino acids: CAISESQGGYGYTF. CDR3 sequence (DNA): TGTGCCATCAGTGAGTCGCAGGGCGGCTATGGCTACACCTTC. The V and J genes are TRBV10-3 and TRBJ1-2, with TRBD1 as a possible D gene (5 bases). Germline V CDR1 and CDR2: ENHRY, SYGVKD. CDR3 length: 14 amino acids. The V end lost 0 bases, the J end lost 4 bases, and 9 bases lay between the germline ends.

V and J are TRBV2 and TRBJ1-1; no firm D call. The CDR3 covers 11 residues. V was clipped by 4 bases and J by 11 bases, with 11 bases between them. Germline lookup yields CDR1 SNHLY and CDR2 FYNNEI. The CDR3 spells CASSVDLGAFF. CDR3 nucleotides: TGTGCCAGCAGTGTGGACCTAGGGGCTTTCTTT.

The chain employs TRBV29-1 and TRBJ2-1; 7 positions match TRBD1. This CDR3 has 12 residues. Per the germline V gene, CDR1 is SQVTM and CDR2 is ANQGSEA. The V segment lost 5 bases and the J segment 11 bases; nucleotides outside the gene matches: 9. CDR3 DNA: TGCAGCGTTCGTACAGGGGAGAATAAGCAGTTCTTC. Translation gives CSVRTGENKQFF.

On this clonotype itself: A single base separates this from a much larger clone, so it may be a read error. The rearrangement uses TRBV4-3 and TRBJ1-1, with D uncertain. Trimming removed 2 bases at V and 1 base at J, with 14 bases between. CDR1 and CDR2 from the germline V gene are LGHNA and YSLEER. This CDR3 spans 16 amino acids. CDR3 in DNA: TGCGCCAGCAGCCAAAATAGGCGGACGGGGAACACTGAAGCTTTCTTT. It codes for CASSQNRRTGNTEAFF.

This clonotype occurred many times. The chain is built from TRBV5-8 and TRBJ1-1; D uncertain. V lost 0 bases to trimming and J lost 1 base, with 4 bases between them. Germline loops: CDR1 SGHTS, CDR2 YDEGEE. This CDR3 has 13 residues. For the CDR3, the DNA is TGTGCCAGCAGCTTGGAGGGGAACACTGAAGCTTTCTTT. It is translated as CASSLEGNTEAFF.

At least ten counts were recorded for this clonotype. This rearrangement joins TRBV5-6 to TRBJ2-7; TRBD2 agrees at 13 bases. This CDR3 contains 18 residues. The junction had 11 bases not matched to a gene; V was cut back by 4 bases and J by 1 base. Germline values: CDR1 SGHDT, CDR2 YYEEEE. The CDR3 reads CASSAGTSGVVRSYEQYF. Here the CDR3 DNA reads TGTGCCAGCAGCGCAGGGACTAGCGGGGTTGTCAGGTCCTACGAGCAGTACTTC.